The clone carrying this T cell receptor beta chain was recorded many times. Its antigen is not identified. After constant-region reverse-primer amplification, full-length variable regions underwent semi-nested PCR with Nested Universal Primer A. TCRdb passed the 5' RACE reads through MiXCR, listing each CDR3 protein once. The sample includes over 40,000 distinct CDR3 sequences, over 25% of them seen just once. Regarding the study as a whole: The TCR gene usage of tumor memory CD4+ T cells clustered together with blood and lymph node memory CD4+ cells and with lymph node naive CD4+ cells.

Sequenced: tumor-infiltrating memory CD4+ T cells sorted from the breast tumor. Subset specified: memory CD4+ T cells, CD4+CD45RO+CD25-. This clonotype was obtained from a female donor with breast cancer.

The CDR3 is CASRNSRYPDTQYF. Here the CDR3 DNA reads TGTGCCAGCAGAAACTCGCGGTACCCAGATACGCAGTATTTT. The chain couples TRBV7-2 to TRBJ2-3; D is unresolved. The germline gives CDR1 SGHTA, CDR2 FQGNSA. The CDR3 loop spans 14 amino acids. The V end was cut by 6 bases, the J end by 4 bases, with 14 bases between.